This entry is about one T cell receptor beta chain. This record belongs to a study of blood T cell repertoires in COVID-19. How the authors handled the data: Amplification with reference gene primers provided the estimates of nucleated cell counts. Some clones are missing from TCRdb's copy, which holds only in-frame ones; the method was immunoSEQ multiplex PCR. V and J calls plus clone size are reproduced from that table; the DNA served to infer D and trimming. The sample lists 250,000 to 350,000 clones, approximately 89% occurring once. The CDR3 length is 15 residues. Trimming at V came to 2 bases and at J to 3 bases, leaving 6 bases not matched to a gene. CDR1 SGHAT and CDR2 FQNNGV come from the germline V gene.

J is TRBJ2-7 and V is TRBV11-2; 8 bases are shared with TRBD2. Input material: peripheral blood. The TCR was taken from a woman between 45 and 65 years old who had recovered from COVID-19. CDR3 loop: CASSLTSGGDYEQYF. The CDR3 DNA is TGTGCCAGCAGCTTAACTAGCGGTGGAGACTACGAGCAGTACTTC.